Listed below are T cell receptor beta chains from one sample, sequenced in a study of T cell responses to AZD1222 COVID-19 vaccine. TCRdb's table, derived via immunoSEQ multiplex PCR, lists solely in-frame clones and lacks some. The profile shows roughly 120,000 clones, more than 75% of them singletons. The starting material was peripheral blood, obtained on day 0 of AZD1222 vaccination. These receptors came from an adult in good health. CDR3s include the opening cysteine and the closing phenylalanine or tryptophan. Each record gives: V gene, D gene, clone size, CDR3 length, J gene, CDR3 DNA, CDR3 protein. D genes are given only for firm matches. Part of the rows lack a size; the others show once, few, many or a class for expanded clones.

TRBV12-3/TRBV12-4	-	-	11	TRBJ1-2	TGTGCCAGCAGTTTAGGGCACGGCTACACCTTC	CASSLGHGYTF
TRBV5-4	-	-	15	TRBJ2-7	TGTGCCAGCAGCCCCCCGGGACGTACAACCTACGAGCAGTACTTC	CASSPPGRTTYEQYF
TRBV5-1	-	-	19	TRBJ2-3	TGCGCCAGCAGCTTGGAGGAGTCGGGACAAGGGTTTAGCACAGATACGCAGTATTTT	CASSLEESGQGFSTDTQYF
TRBV27	TRBD2	-	17	TRBJ2-5	TGTGCCAGCAGGATAGGAGCGGGGGGGCATCAACGAGAGACCCAGTACTTC	CASRIGAGGHQRETQYF
TRBV7-9	TRBD1	-	13	TRBJ1-1	TGTGCCAGCAGCTTAGGGGGGGACAGGGTGGCTTTCTTT	CASSLGGDRVAFF
TRBV16	-	-	12	TRBJ1-1	TGTGCCAGCAGCCAGGGTAGAGGTGAGGCTTTCTTT	CASSQGRGEAFF
TRBV13	-	-	14	TRBJ1-6	TGTGCCAGCAGCTTAGGAGGGTCGAATTCACCCCTCCACTTT	CASSLGGSNSPLHF
TRBV5-1	TRBD1	-	18	TRBJ1-4	TGCGCCAGCAGCTTGCACTCTTCAGGGGGCTCAACTAATGAAAAACTGTTTTTT	CASSLHSSGGSTNEKLFF
TRBV6-1	-	-	16	TRBJ1-3	TGTGCCAGCAGTGAAGCGTTGATCCTCTCTGGAAACACCATATATTTT	CASSEALILSGNTIYF
TRBV5-6	TRBD1	-	17	TRBJ2-2	TGTGCCAGCAGCTTTTTCGACAGGGGTCCCATTAGCGGGGAGCTGTTTTTT	CASSFFDRGPISGELFF
TRBV10-2	-	-	13	TRBJ2-2	TGCGCCAGCAGTGCGACAGAAACCGGGGAGCTGTTTTTT	CASSATETGELFF
TRBV5-8	-	-	14	TRBJ1-2	TGTGCCAGCAGCTTGATAGGCCCGGCCTATGGCTACACCTTC	CASSLIGPAYGYTF
TRBV7-8	-	-	16	TRBJ1-1	TGTGCCAGCAGCTTAGTGTATACGGGTATGAACACTGAAGCTTTCTTT	CASSLVYTGMNTEAFF
TRBV27	TRBD1	few	14	TRBJ1-2	TGTGCCAGCAGTCAAAAGGGGGCGTCGTATGGCTACACCTTC	CASSQKGASYGYTF
TRBV9	TRBD2	-	17	TRBJ2-7	TGTGCCAGCAGCGTAGGGGACGAAGCGGGGATTCTATACGAGCAGTACTTC	CASSVGDEAGILYEQYF
TRBV6-2/TRBV6-3	TRBD1	few	17	TRBJ2-7	TGTGCCAGCAGTTACTCGCTAACGACAGGGGGCCGATACGAGCAGTACTTC	CASSYSLTTGGRYEQYF
TRBV12-3/TRBV12-4	-	-	13	TRBJ1-3	TGTGCCAGCACTTCGAGCTCTGGAAACACCATATATTTT	CASTSSSGNTIYF
TRBV6-2/TRBV6-3	-	-	18	TRBJ1-5	TGTGCCAGCAGTCCCATCGTCCTACAGGCTGGGAGCAATCAGCCCCAGCATTTT	CASSPIVLQAGSNQPQHF
TRBV18	-	-	14	TRBJ2-7	TGTGCCAGCTCACCCGACAGATCCAGCTACGAGCAGTACTTC	CASSPDRSSYEQYF
TRBV11-2	-	-	15	TRBJ2-7	TGTGCCAGCAGCCTGACAGGTCTTGGGCCCTACGAGCAGTACTTC	CASSLTGLGPYEQYF
TRBV18	TRBD1	-	15	TRBJ1-2	TGTGCCAGCTCACTTGGGACAGCGACTAACTATGGCTACACCTTC	CASSLGTATNYGYTF
TRBV5-5	-	once	15	TRBJ2-7	TGTGCCAGCAGCCCAGGGCGGGTGAGGGACTACGAGCAGTACTTC	CASSPGRVRDYEQYF
TRBV6-5	TRBD1	-	13	TRBJ1-1	TGTGCCAGCAGTAAGACGACAGGGTCTCAGGCTTTCTTT	CASSKTTGSQAFF